These 7 T cell receptor beta chains came from one sample sequenced in a study of early T cells in non-severe SARS-CoV-2 infection. TCRdb itself ran the 5' RACE reads through MiXCR, one entry per CDR3 protein. The data contain tens of thousands of distinct CDR3 sequences, 5.7% of them seen just once; the ten biggest clones take up 5.5% to 7%. The sequencing input was whole blood. The receptors derive from an adult who was a healthcare worker with PCR-confirmed SARS-CoV-2 infection or an uninfected control (not recorded which).

This clonotype was seen many times. The chain combines TRBV4-1 with TRBJ2-2; D gene unclear. With 0 bases removed from V and 5 bases from J, the gap between germline ends came to 7 bases. The length of the CDR3 is 14 residues. Looked up from germline, CDR1 is MGHRA and CDR2 is YSYEKL. The CDR3 nucleotides are TGCGCCAGCAGCCAAGATGCAATTACCGGGGAGCTGTTTTTT. Its translation: CASSQDAITGELFF.

This clonotype was counted only a few times. The chain is built from TRBV7-3 and TRBJ2-1, with 9 bases matching TRBD2. Germline V gene data show CDR1 as SGHTA and CDR2 as FQGTGA. Losses at the gene ends were 4 bases for V and 6 bases for J; bases not matched to a gene: 10. The CDR3 covers 16 residues. The CDR3 is CASSSRGLATVNEQFF. DNA of the CDR3: TGTGCCAGCAGCTCTCGCGGACTAGCGACCGTCAATGAGCAGTTCTTC.

A few counts support this clonotype. The chain joins TRBV6-1 to TRBJ2-3; TRBD2 agrees at 7 bases. CDR3 length: 15 amino acids. Germline CDR1 reads MNHNS; CDR2 reads SASEGT. Germline trimming cut 1 base from V and 7 bases from J; bases unmatched to any gene: 8. CDR3 DNA sequence: TGTGCCAGCAGTGAAGGTCGCGGGAGATCTAATACGCAGTATTTT. Translation gives CASSEGRGRSNTQYF.

The table lists this clonotype with many counts. The chain employs TRBV5-1 and TRBJ1-6; a weak D match, TRBD1 (6 bases). V was trimmed by 0 bases and J by 11 bases, leaving 15 bases between them. The germline V gene encodes CDR1 SGHRS and CDR2 YFSETQ. The CDR3 covers 15 residues. The CDR3 spells CASSLDRVDVTPLHF. CDR3 nucleotide sequence: TGCGCCAGCAGCTTGGACAGGGTAGACGTTACACCCCTCCACTTT. Full variable domain (outside the CDR3, taken from reference TRBV5-1 and TRBJ1-6): KAGVTQTPRYLIKTRGQQVTLSCSPISGHRSVSWYQQTPGQGLQFLFEYFSETQRNKGNFPGRFSGRQFSNSRSEMNVSTLELGDSALYLCASSLDRVDVTPLHFGNGTRLTVT.

This clonotype was counted at least ten times. V usage is TRBV28 and J usage is TRBJ2-5; D gene unclear. This CDR3 has 13 amino acids. Germline-derived CDR1 and CDR2 are MDHEN and SYDVKM. V was cut by 5 bases and J by 4 bases, with 11 bases left in between. The CDR3: CASSPYLGETQYF. CDR3 DNA: TGTGCCAGCAGTCCCTACCTCGGAGAGACCCAGTACTTC.

This clonotype was detected many times. The rearrangement uses TRBV23-1 and TRBJ2-1; 7 bases map to TRBD1. TRBV23-1 is labeled an ORF, and its function is uncertain. V shed 3 bases and J 12 bases; nucleotides not matched to a gene: 5. CDR3 size: 12 residues. CDR3 coding DNA: TGCGCCAGCAGTCATAGAGGGGACAGGCAGTTCTTC. It is translated as CASSHRGDRQFF.

In this sample, this clonotype turned up many times. V and J are TRBV6-1 and TRBJ2-1; D is unresolved. V was shortened by 7 bases and J by 4 bases, with 5 bases between the two germline ends. The CDR3 loop spans 11 amino acids. Germline V gives CDR1 MNHNS, CDR2 SASEGT. This chain's CDR3 is CASTDYNEQFF. The CDR3 DNA reads TGTGCCAGCACCGATTACAATGAGCAGTTCTTC.